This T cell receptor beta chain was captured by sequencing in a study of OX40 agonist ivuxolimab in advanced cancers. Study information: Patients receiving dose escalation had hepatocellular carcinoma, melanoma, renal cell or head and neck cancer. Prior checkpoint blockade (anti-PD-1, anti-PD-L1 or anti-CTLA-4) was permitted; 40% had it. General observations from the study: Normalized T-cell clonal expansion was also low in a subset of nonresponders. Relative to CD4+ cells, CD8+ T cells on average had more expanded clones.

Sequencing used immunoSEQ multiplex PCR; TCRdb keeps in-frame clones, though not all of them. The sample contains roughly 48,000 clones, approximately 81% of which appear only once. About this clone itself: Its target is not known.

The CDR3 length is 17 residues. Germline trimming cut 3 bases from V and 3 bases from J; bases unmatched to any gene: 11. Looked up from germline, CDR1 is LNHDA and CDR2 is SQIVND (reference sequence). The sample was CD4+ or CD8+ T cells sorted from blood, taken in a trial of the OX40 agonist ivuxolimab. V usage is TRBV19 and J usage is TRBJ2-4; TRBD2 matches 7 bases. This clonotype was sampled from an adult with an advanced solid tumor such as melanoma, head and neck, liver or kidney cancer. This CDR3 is CASSIGGGRVGKNIQYF. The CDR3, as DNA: TGTGCCAGTAGTATCGGTGGCGGGAGAGTTGGCAAAAACATTCAGTACTTC. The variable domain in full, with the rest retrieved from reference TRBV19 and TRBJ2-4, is DGGITQSPKYLFRKEGQNVTLSCEQNLNHDAMYWYRQDPGQGLRLIYYSQIVNDFQKGDIAEGYSVSREKKESFPLTVTSAQKNPTAFYLCASSIGGGRVGKNIQYFGAGTRLSVL.